This note documents a single T cell receptor (beta chain) sequence. What this receptor recognizes is not known. No clone much larger than this one lies a single base away; base qualities are absent. This specimen's time point label, per the study, means: cycle 1 day 1 (C1D1), immediately before nivolumab initiation. Every trial patient had relapsed after autologous stem cell transplantation, and cohorts A, B and C differed in prior brentuximab vedotin exposure. A Miltenyi CD4+ T cell isolation kit was used for magnetic negative selection to purify CD4+ T cells from thawed PBMCs. The trial cohort comprised 56 patients with relapsed/refractory classical Hodgkin lymphoma whose best overall responses were complete response, partial response or progressive disease. Single-agent nivolumab was administered to trial patients in the multi-cohort phase II CheckMate 205 trial. An independent review committee assessed best overall response using the 2007 International Working Group response criteria. Trial PBMCs were collected just before the start of nivolumab (C1D1) and during therapy at cycle 2 day 1 and cycle 4 day 1. Peripheral blood was collected in 8 mL Vacutainer Cell Preparation Tubes, from which PBMCs were isolated by centrifugation and then cryopreserved. Purified CD4+ and CD8+ fractions were prepared only for cases where an additional PBMC sample was available. Magnetically labelled cells were removed on LS columns in a quadroMACS separator, and the flow-through was collected as the purified fraction.

V lost 4 bases and J lost 4 bases, and the count of bases not matched to a germline gene is 7. Its CDR3 holds 15 amino acids, cysteine through phenylalanine. Only the CDR3 portion is preserved as DNA: 45 bases, with reading frame beginning at the first base. Per the germline V gene (reference sequence), PRHDT is the CDR1 and FYEKMQ is the CDR2. The data belong to a study of PD-1 blockade in classical Hodgkin lymphoma (dated by TCRdb to 2018 to 2021). For the study in its entirety: Nivolumab dosing was 3 mg/kg intravenously every 2 weeks, continuing until either disease progression or unacceptable toxicity. The study used TCR beta sequencing and CyTOF to define a peripheral blood immune signature of response to PD-1 blockade in classical Hodgkin lymphoma.

Here is what the overall study found, with its caveats: By C4D1, a significant rise was seen in CD4+ TCR diversity but not in CD8+ TCR diversity (p=0.0027 vs p=0.16), and the rise was most apparent among complete responders (p=0.02). Baseline TCR diversity was reported to be lower in newly diagnosed patients than in healthy donors, and even lower in relapsed/refractory patients. The study covered only a single clinical trial cohort, and the causes of the repertoire differences, possibly disease activity or prior therapy, were still not defined. Baseline diversity similar to that of newly diagnosed patients was observed in trial patients achieving complete response, whereas significantly lower diversity was observed in partial responders and progressors. Lower diversity was seen in patients whose nivolumab began less than 1 year after ASCT, and these patients were left out of later analyses so that immune reconstitution would not confound the results.

Genomic DNA was extracted with the Qiagen DNeasy kit from unsorted PBMCs and from negatively selected CD4+ and CD8+ fractions. Amplification of TCR beta CDR3 regions was done by immunoSEQ multiplex PCR with primers that anneal to V and J segments. A synthetic immune receptor repertoire was used to minimize amplification bias, and remaining bias was computationally removed after sequencing. As for how the authors treated the data: Repertoire diversity was quantified as the Shannon entropy index using custom Python scripts. Unsorted, CD4+ and CD8+ repertoires were examined separately, except in combined analyses, for which CD4+ and CD8+ sequences were merged in silico. Clonal expansion was defined as a frequency increase of at least 2-fold after treatment compared with C1D1, and clones undetected at baseline were assigned a pseudocount of 0.5. Clones with 0 or 1 copy at C1D1 were defined as singleton clones, while clones with 2 or more copies were defined as non-singleton clones. Clones expanded in unsorted samples were labelled as CD4+, CD8+ or unknown by matching protein sequences in sorted samples from the same patient. Diversity changes from C1D1 to C4D1 were tested in paired samples using Wilcoxon tests. TCRdb's version of the immuneACCESS table is confined to in-frame rearrangements and falls short of the full clone set. An unresolved V gene accounts for under half of the shortfall where checked; the remainder is of unknown origin. That table gives V, J and clone size, and the DNA gave D and trimming. Here the sample has several thousand clones; around four fifths occur a single time. The ten top clones hold 2% to 3% of the sample.

The sequences come from CD4+ T cells from blood, collected at baseline. This receptor chain uses TRBV13 and TRBJ2-5; 9 bases in the middle match TRBD1. The receptor comes from a human donor with classical Hodgkin lymphoma. The sequence in DNA is TGTGCCAGCAGCTCCCTCCGGGACAGGGTAGAGACCCAGTACTTC. This sequence encodes CASSSLRDRVETQYF.